This TCR beta chain was recorded in a study of T cell repertoires in cytomegalovirus infection. One entry per CDR3 protein results from TCRdb running MiXCR on the reads. Among approximately 500,000 distinct CDR3 sequences, more than 25% were seen once, and the ten largest hold over 10%. The germline V gene has CDR1 SGHRS and CDR2 YFSETQ. V gave up 2 bases and J gave up 8 bases, with 8 bases separating them. The CDR3 has 13 residues. The sequence was obtained from a human donor in good health (CMV status not recorded). Some clones in this sample may be carry-over from other donors' samples. The chain is built from TRBV5-1 and TRBJ1-6; tentative D call: TRBD1 (6 bases). The sequenced material came from PBMCs. Here the CDR3 reads CASSLNRDSPLHF. The CDR3 DNA follows: TGCGCCAGCAGCTTAAACAGGGATTCACCCCTCCACTTT.